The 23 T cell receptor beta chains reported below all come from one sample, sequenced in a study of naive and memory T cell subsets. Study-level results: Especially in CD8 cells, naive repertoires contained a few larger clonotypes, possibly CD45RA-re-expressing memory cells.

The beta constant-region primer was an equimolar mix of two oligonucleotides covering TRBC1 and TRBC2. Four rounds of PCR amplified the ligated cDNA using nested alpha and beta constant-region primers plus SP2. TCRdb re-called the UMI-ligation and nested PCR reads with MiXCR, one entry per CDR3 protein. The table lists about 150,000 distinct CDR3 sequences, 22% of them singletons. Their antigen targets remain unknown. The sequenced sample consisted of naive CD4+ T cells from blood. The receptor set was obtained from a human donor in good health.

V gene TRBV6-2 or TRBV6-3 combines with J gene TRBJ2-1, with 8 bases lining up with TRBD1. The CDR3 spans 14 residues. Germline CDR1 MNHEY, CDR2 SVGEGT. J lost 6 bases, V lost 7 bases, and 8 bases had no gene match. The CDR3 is CASIRQGQGNEQFF. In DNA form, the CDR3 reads TGTGCCAGCATTAGACAAGGACAGGGCAATGAGCAGTTCTTC.

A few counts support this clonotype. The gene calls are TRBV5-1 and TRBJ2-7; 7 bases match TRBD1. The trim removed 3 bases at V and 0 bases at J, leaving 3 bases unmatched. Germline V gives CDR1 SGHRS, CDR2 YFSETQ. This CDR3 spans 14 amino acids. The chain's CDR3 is CASSSTGSSYEQYF. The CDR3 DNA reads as TGCGCCAGCAGCTCGACAGGGAGCTCCTACGAGCAGTACTTC.

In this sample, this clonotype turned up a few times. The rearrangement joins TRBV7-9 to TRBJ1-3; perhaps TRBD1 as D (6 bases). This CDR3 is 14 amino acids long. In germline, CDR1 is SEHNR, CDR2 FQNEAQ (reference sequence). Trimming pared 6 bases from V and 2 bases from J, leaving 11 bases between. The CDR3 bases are TGTGCCAGCAGGCAACAGGGCACTGGAAACACCATATATTTT. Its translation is CASRQQGTGNTIYF.

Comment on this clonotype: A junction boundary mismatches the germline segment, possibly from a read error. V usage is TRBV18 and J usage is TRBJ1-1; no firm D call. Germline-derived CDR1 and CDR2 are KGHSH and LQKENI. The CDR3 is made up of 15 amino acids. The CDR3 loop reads CASSPRTYTNTEALF. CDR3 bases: TGTGCCAGCTCACCTCGAACGTACACCAACACTGAAGCTTTGTTT.

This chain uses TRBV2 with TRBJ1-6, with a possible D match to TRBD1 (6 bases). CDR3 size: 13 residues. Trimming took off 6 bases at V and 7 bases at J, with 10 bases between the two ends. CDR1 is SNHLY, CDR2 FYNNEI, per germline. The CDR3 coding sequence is TGTGCCAGCAGGCGGGGGCCAAATTCACCCCTCCACTTT. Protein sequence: CASRRGPNSPLHF.

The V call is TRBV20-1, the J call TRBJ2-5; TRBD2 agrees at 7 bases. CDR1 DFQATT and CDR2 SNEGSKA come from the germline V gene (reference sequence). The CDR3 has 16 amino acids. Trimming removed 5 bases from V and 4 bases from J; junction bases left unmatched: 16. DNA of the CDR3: TGCAGTGCTGACAAGAGAGGTGGCGGGAGAGGAGAGACCCAGTACTTC. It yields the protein CSADKRGGGRGETQYF.

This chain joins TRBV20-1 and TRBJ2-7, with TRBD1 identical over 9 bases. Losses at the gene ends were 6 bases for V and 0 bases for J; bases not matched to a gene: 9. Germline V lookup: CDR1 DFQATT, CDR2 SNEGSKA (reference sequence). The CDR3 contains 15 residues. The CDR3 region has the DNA TGCAGTGCCGATTCCGGGACAGGGCACTCCTACGAGCAGTACTTC. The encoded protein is CSADSGTGHSYEQYF.

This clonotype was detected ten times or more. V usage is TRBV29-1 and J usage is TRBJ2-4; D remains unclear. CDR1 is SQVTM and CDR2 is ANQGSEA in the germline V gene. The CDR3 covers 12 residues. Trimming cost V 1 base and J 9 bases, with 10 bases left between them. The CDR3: CSVEGAQAIQYF. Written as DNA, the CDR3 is TGCAGCGTTGAAGGGGCCCAGGCCATTCAGTACTTC.

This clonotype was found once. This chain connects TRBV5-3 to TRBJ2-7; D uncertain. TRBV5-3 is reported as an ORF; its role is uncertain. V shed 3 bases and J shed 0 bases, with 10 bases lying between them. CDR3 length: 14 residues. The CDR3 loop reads CARSSPIGSYEQYF. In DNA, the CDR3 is TGTGCCAGAAGCTCCCCTATCGGCTCCTACGAGCAGTACTTC.

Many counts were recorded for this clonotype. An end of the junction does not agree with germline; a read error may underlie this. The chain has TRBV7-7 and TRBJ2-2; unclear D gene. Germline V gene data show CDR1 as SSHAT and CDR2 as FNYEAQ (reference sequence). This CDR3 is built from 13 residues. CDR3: CASSLDFTGELFF. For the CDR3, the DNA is TGTGCTAGCAGCTTAGACTTCACCGGGGAGCTGTTTTTT.

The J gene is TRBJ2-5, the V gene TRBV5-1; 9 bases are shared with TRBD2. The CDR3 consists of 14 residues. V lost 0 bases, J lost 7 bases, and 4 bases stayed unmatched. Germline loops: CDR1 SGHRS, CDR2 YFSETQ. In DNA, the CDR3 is TGCGCCAGCAGCTTGGACGCGGGAGGGATGACCCAGTACTTC. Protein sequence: CASSLDAGGMTQYF.

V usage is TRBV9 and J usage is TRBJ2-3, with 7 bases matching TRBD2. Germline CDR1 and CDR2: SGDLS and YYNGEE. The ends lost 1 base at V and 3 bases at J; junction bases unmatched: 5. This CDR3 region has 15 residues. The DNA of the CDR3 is TGTGCCAGCAGCGTACGCGGGAGTAGAACAGATACGCAGTATTTT. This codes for CASSVRGSRTDTQYF.

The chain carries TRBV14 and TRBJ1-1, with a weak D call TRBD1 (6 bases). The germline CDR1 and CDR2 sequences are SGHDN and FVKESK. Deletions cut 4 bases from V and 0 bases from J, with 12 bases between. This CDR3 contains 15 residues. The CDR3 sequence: CASSPRTALNTEAFF. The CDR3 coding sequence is TGTGCCAGCAGCCCCCGGACAGCCTTGAACACTGAAGCTTTCTTT.

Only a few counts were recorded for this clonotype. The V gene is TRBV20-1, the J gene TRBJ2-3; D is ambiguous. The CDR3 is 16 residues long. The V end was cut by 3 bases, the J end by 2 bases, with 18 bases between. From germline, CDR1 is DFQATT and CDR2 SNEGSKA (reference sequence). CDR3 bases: TGCAGTGCTAGTCTTTCGACTCACGTCGACACAGATACGCAGTATTTT. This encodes CSASLSTHVDTDTQYF.

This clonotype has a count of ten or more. CDR3 nucleotide sequence: TGTGCCAGCTCACCAGGGGAGCCCCAGCATTTT. It specifies CASSPGEPQHF. V is TRBV18 and J is TRBJ1-5; D not certain. Germline loops: CDR1 KGHSH, CDR2 LQKENI. This CDR3 is 11 amino acids long. V lost 2 bases, J lost 8 bases, and 4 bases lay in between.

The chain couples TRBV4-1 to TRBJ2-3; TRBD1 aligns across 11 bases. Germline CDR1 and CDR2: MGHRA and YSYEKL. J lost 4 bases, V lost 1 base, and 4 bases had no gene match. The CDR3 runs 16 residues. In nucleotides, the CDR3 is TGCGCCAGCAGCCAAGCAGGACAGGGGGCATCAGATACGCAGTATTTT. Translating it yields CASSQAGQGASDTQYF.

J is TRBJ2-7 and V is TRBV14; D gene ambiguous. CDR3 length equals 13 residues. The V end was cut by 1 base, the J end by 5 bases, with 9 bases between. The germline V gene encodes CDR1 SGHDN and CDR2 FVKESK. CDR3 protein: CASSQGGKHEQYF. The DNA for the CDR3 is TGTGCCAGCAGCCAAGGAGGAAAGCACGAGCAGTACTTC.

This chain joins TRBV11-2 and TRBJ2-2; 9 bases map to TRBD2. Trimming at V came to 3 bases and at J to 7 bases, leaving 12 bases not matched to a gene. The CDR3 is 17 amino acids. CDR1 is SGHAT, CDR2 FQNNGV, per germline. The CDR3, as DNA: TGTGCCAGCAGCTTCATACTAGCGGGCACCAGGGGCGGGGAGCTGTTTTTT. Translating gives CASSFILAGTRGGELFF.

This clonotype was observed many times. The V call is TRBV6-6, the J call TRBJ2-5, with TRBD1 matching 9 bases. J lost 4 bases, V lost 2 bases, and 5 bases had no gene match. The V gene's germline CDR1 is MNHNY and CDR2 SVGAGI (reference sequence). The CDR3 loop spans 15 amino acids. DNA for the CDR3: TGTGCCAGCAGTTACCCACAGGGGGCCGGAGAGACCCAGTACTTC. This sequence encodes CASSYPQGAGETQYF.

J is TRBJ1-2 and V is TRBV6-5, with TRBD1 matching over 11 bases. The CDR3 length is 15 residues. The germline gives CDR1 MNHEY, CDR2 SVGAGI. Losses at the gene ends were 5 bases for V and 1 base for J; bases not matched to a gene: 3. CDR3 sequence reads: CASSPGTGGNYGYTF. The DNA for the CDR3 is TGTGCCAGCAGTCCCGGGACAGGGGGTAACTATGGCTACACCTTC.

CDR3 DNA: TGTGCCAGCAGCTTAAGAGCGGGACTAGCGCCCTTTAGCTCCTACGAGCAGTACTTC. Translating gives CASSLRAGLAPFSSYEQYF. V and J are TRBV7-8 and TRBJ2-7; 10 nucleotides line up with TRBD2. CDR1 and CDR2 from the germline V gene are SGHVS and FQNEAQ. Trimming at V came to 2 bases and at J to 0 bases, leaving 13 bases not matched to a gene. This CDR3 contains 19 residues.

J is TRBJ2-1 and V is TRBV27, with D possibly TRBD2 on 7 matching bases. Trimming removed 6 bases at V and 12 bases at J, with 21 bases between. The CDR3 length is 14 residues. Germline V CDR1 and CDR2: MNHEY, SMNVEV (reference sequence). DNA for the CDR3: TGTGCCAGCAGATCCCACAGCGGGGAAGGGGGGCAGTTCTTC. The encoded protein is CASRSHSGEGGQFF.

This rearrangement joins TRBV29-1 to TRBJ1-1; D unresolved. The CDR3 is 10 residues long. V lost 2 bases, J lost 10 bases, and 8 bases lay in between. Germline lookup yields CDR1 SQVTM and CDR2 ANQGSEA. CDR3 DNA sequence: TGCAGCGTTGAAAGATACGGAGCTTTCTTT. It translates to CSVERYGAFF.